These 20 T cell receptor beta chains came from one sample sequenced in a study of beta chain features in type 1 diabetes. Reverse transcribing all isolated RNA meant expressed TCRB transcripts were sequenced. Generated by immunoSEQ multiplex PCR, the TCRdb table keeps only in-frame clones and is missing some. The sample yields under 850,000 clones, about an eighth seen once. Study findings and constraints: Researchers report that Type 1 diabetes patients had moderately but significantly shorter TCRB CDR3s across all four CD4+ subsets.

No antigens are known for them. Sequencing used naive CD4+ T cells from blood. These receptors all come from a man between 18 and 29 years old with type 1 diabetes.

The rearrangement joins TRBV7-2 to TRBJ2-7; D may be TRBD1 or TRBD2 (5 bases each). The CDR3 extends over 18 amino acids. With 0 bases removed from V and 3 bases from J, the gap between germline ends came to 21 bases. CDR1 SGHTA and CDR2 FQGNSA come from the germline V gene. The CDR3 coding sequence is TGTGCCAGCAGCTTAGCGAAACTCAGGGAGAGTTCGGTCTACGAGCAGTACTTC. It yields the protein CASSLAKLRESSVYEQYF.

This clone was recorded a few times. The CDR3 DNA is TGCAGCATCCGAGAGAGGGCGAAGCCCTACGAGCAGTACTTC. Its protein is CSIRERAKPYEQYF. The V call is TRBV29-1, the J call TRBJ2-7; possibly TRBD2 for D (5 bases). There are 14 residues in the CDR3. V lost 8 bases and J lost 2, with 19 bases in between. Germline CDR1 SQVTM, CDR2 ANQGSEA.

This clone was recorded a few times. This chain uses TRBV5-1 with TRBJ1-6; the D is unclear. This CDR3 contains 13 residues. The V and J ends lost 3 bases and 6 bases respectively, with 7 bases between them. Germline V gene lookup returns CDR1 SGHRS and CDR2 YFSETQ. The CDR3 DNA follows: TGCGCCAGCAGCTCTGGCGGTAATTCACCCCTCCACTTT. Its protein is CASSSGGNSPLHF.

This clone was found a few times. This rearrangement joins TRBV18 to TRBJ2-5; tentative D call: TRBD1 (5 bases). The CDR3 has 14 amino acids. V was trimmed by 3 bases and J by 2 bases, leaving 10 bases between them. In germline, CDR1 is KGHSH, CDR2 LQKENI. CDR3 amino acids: CASSPRQGQETQYF. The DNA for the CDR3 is TGTGCCAGCTCACCTCGGCAGGGACAAGAGACCCAGTACTTC.

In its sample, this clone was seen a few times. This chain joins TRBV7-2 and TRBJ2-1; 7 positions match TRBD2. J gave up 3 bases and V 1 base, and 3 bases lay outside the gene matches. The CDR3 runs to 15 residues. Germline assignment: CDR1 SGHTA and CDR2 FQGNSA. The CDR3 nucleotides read TGTGCCAGCAGCTTAGTCGGGGGGTACTACAATGAGCAGTTCTTC. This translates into CASSLVGGYYNEQFF.

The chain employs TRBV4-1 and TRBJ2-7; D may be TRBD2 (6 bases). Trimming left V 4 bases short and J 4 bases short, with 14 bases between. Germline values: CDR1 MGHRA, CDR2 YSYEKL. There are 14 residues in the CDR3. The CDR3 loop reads CASSPTDGLYEQYF. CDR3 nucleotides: TGCGCCAGCAGCCCCACGGACGGACTATACGAGCAGTACTTC.

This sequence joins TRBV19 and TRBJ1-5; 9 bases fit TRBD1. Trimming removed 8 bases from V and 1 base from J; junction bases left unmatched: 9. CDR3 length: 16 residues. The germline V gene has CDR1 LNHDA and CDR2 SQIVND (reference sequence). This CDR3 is CASEGTGFRSNQPQHF. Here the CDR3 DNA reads TGTGCCAGTGAGGGGACAGGGTTTCGGAGCAATCAGCCCCAGCATTTT.

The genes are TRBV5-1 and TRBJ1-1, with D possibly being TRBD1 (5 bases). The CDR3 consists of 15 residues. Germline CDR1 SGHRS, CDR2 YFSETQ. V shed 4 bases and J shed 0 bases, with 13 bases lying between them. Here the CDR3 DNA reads TGCGCCAGCAGCCTCGCCGGGACGTTGAACACTGAAGCTTTCTTT. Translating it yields CASSLAGTLNTEAFF.

The CDR3 bases are TGTGCCAGCAGTTACGGACTATCCATCGGTACGCAGTATTTT. Its protein product is CASSYGLSIGTQYF. The J gene is TRBJ2-3, the V gene TRBV6-5; TRBD2 might be the D (6 bases). V was shortened by 2 bases and J by 8 bases, with 14 bases between the two germline ends. The CDR3 extends over 14 amino acids. Germline V gene sequence: CDR1 MNHEY, CDR2 SVGAGI.

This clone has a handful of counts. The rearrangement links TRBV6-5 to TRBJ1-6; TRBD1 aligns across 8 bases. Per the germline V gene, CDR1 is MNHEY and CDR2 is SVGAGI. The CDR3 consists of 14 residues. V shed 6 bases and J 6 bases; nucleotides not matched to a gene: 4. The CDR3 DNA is TGTGCCAGCAGCCCGGACAGGGTTAATTCACCCCTCCACTTT. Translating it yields CASSPDRVNSPLHF.

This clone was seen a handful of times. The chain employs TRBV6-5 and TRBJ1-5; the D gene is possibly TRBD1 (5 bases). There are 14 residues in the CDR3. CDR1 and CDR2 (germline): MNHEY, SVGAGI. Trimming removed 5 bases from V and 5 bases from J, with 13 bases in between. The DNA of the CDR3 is TGTGCCAGCAGTCAACGAGGGACGGATCAGCCCCAGCATTTT. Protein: CASSQRGTDQPQHF.

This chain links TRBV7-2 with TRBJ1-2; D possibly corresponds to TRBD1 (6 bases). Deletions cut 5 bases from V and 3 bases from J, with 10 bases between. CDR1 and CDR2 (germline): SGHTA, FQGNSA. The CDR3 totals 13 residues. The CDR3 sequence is CASSQGQDYGYTF. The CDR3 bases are TGTGCCAGCAGCCAGGGGCAGGACTATGGCTACACCTTC.

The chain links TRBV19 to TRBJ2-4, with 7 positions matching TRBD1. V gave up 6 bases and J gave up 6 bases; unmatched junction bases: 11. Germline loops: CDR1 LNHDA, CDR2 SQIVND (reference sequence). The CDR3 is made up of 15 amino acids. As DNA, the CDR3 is TGTGCCAGTAGCCAACGTGACAGGGACCGAAACATTCAGTACTTC. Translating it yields CASSQRDRDRNIQYF.

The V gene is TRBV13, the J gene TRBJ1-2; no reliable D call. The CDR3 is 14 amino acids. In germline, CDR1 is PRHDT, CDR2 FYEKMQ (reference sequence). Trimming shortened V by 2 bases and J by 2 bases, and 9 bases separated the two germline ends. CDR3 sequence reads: CASSLPLLNYGYTF. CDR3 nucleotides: TGTGCCAGCAGCTTACCCCTACTCAACTATGGCTACACCTTC.

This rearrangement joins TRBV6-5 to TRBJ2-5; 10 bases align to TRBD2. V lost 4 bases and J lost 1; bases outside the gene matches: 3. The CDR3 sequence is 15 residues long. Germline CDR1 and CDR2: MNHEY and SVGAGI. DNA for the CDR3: TGTGCCAGCAGTTTAGCGGGGGGTACCCAAGAGACCCAGTACTTC. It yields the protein CASSLAGGTQETQYF.

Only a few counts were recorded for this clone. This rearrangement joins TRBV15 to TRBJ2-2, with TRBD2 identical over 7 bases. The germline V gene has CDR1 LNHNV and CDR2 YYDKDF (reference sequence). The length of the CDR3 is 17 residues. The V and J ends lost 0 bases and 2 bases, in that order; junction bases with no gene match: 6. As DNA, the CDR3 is TGTGCCACCAGCAGAGAGAGCGGGGAGCCTAACACCGGGGAGCTGTTTTTT. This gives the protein CATSRESGEPNTGELFF.

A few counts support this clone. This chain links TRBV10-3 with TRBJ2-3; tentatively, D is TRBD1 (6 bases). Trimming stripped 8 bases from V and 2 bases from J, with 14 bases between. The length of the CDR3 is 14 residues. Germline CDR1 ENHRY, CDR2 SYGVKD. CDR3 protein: CAIGVRGNTDTQYF. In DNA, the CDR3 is TGTGCCATCGGCGTAAGGGGGAACACAGATACGCAGTATTTT.

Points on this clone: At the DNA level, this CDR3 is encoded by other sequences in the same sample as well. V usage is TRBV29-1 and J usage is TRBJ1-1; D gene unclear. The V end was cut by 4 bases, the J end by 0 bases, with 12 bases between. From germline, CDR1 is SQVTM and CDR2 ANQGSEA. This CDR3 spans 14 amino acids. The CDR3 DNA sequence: TGCAGCGTTGTCGGCAGGCTCATGAACACTGAAGCTTTCTTT. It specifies CSVVGRLMNTEAFF.

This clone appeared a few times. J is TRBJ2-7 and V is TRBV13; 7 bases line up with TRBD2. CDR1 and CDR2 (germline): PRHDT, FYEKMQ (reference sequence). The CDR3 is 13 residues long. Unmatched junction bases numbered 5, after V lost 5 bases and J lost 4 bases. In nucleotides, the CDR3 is TGTGCCAGCAGCCCCCTGGGACTATACGAGCAGTACTTC. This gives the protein CASSPLGLYEQYF.

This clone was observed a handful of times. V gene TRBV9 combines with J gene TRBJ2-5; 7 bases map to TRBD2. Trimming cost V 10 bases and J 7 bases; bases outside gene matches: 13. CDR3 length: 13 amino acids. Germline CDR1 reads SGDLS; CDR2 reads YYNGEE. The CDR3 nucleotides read TGTGCCCCCCGACGGACTAGTGCGACGACCCAGTACTTC. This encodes CAPRRTSATTQYF.